This TCR beta chain came from a study of shared clonotypes between healthy human individuals. Worth noting for this clone: Its specificity is unknown.

General study findings and limits: An effect of sequencing depth on clonotype sharing among donors was expected.

Assay: immunoSEQ multiplex PCR; the TCRdb copy retains only in-frame clones and omits some. The sample records about 2 million clones, just under 95% being singletons. Naive CD8 cells lacked CD45RO and underwent positive selection for CCR7, leaving out terminally differentiated effector memory CD45RA+ cells. Everyone who donated was a Caucasian adult who lived in Nashville, Tennessee. The germline V gene encodes CDR1 MRHNA and CDR2 SNTAGT. V lost 6 bases, J lost 5 bases, and 22 bases lay in between. The CDR3 consists of 16 residues. V usage is TRBV6-4 and J usage is TRBJ1-2; no reliable D call. Sequencing input: naive CD8+ T cells sorted from blood. The receptor comes from a man between 18 and 29 years old in good health. The CDR3 nucleotides are TGTGCCAGCAGCCCCCGGGATGCAGCCGGCCTTTATGGCTACACCTTC. As protein: CASSPRDAAGLYGYTF.